This is a list of T cell receptor beta chains from one sample in a study of blood T cells in healthy people across ages. TCRdb called the 5' RACE reads again in MiXCR, with one record for every CDR3 protein. Among roughly 1,500,000 distinct CDR3 sequences listed, around 36% were seen once. The sequenced material came from blood. These TCRs come from a woman aged 30 to 39 in good health. Both conserved end residues are part of each CDR3. A D gene is named only where the DNA matches it firmly. Some rows have no size entry. The others give once, few or many, or a class for an expanded clone.

>NA|TRBJ2-1|NA|TRBV15
TGTGCCGCCAGCAGAGATGGGGAATACGAGCAGTTCTTC
CAASRDGEYEQFF
>NA|TRBJ2-5|few|TRBV7-9
TGTGCCAGCAGCACAAACCGGGACCCCCTTTGGTTCCAGTACTTC
CASSTNRDPLWFQYF
>TRBD1|TRBJ2-5|few|TRBV10-3
TGTGCCATCATGGGGACAGGACAAGAGACCCAGTACTTC
CAIMGTGQETQYF
>TRBD2|TRBJ2-1|NA|TRBV5-1
TGCGCCAGCAGCTTGGGTACTGCGGGAGGGTTCGATGAGCAGTTCTTC
CASSLGTAGGFDEQFF
>NA|TRBJ2-3|many|TRBV4-1
TGCGCCAGCAGCCCCCGGGACGGACAACGGGCAGATACGCAGTATTTT
CASSPRDGQRADTQYF
>NA|TRBJ2-7|many|TRBV7-2
TGTGCCAGCAGTTTAGCCGGGACAAACTACGAGCAGTACTTC
CASSLAGTNYEQYF
>NA|TRBJ2-7|NA|TRBV7-2
TGTGCCAGCAGCTTAGCGGTCCCCTACGAGCAGTACTTC
CASSLAVPYEQYF
>TRBD2|TRBJ2-7|few|TRBV4-2
TGTGCCAGCAGTCGAGCTCTAGCGGGGTCCTACGAGCAGTACTTC
CASSRALAGSYEQYF
>TRBD1|TRBJ2-2|NA|TRBV5-1
TGCGCCAGCAGCTTCGACAGGGGGCTCGGCGGGGAGCTGTTTTTT
CASSFDRGLGGELFF
>TRBD2|TRBJ2-1|NA|TRBV3-1
TGTGCCAGCACGATGGCTAGCGGGAGCGATGAGCAGTTCTTC
CASTMASGSDEQFF
>TRBD1|TRBJ1-5|NA|TRBV7-9
TGTGCCAGCAGCTTAGCCTGGGACAGGGGGCTCAATCAGCCCCAGCATTTT
CASSLAWDRGLNQPQHF
>NA|TRBJ1-5|few|TRBV7-2
TGTGCCAGCAGCTTAGTTACAGCCAGCAATCAGCCCCAGCATTTT
CASSLVTASNQPQHF
>TRBD2|TRBJ2-1|few|TRBV7-7
TGTGCCAGCAGCCCTAGCGGGGGGATAGGGGAGCAGTTCTTC
CASSPSGGIGEQFF
>TRBD1|TRBJ1-1|many|TRBV5-1
TGCGCCAGCAGCCCGGACAGGGCCACTGAAGCTTTCTTT
CASSPDRATEAFF
>NA|TRBJ1-6|NA|TRBV10-3
TGTGCCACCTGGGGCTCCTATAATTCACCCCTCCACTTT
CATWGSYNSPLHF
>NA|TRBJ2-7|once|TRBV15
TGTGCCACCAGCAGAGGAGGGGAAAACTACGAGCAGTACTTC
CATSRGGENYEQYF
>NA|TRBJ2-1|NA|TRBV6-2/TRBV6-3
TGTGCCAGCAGTAAGGAACTAGTAGAGGTGGTTGAGCAGTTCTTC
CASSKELVEVVEQFF
>TRBD2|TRBJ2-1|many|TRBV27
TGTGCCAGCAGTTTCCGACTAGCGGGAAGAGGGGACAATGAGCAGTTCTTC
CASSFRLAGRGDNEQFF
>TRBD2|TRBJ2-1|NA|TRBV3-1
TGTGCCAGCAGCCAACCTAGCGGGAGGGTTAATGAGCAGTTCTTC
CASSQPSGRVNEQFF
>TRBD2|TRBJ2-2|NA|TRBV20-1
TGCAGTGCTACACTGGGAGGGAAGGTGAACACCGGGGAGCTGTTTTTT
CSATLGGKVNTGELFF
>NA|TRBJ1-6|NA|TRBV7-6
TGTGCCAGCAGCTTAGGCAGGGTGGGGGATTCACCCCTCCACTTT
CASSLGRVGDSPLHF
>TRBD1|TRBJ2-7|NA|TRBV28
TGTGCCAGCAGGGGGACAGGGGACTCACACTCCTACGAGCAGTACTTC
CASRGTGDSHSYEQYF
>NA|TRBJ2-7|few|TRBV20-1
TGCAGTGCTTACCAGGGGGGGTTCTCCTCCTACGAGCAGTACTTC
CSAYQGGFSSYEQYF
>NA|TRBJ2-3|few|TRBV7-9
TGTGCCAGTTTCAGGATCCCTGGGGCAGATACGCAGTATTTT
CASFRIPGADTQYF
>NA|TRBJ2-1|many|TRBV6-2/TRBV6-3
TGTGCCAGCACGTGGGGCGGAAGCTCCTACAATGAGCAGTTCTTC
CASTWGGSSYNEQFF
>NA|TRBJ2-1|many|TRBV6-5
TGTGCCAGCAGTCCGGTCGGGAATGAGCAGTTCTTC
CASSPVGNEQFF
>NA|TRBJ1-6|NA|TRBV6-6
TGTGCCAGCAGTCAGGTTGCCCTCCACTTT
CASSQVALHF
>NA|TRBJ2-3|NA|TRBV6-1
TGTGCCAGCAGTGTTACTGGGACGGGCCGCACAGATACGCAGTATTTT
CASSVTGTGRTDTQYF
>TRBD1|TRBJ1-2|NA|TRBV20-1
TGCAGTGCCTGGACAGGGAAAGAGGGCTTTACTGGTAATGGCTACACCTTC
CSAWTGKEGFTGNGYTF
>NA|TRBJ1-5|NA|TRBV30
TGTGCCTGGAATGGGGGAATAGCGGAGCCCCAGCATTTT
CAWNGGIAEPQHF
>TRBD1|TRBJ1-1|NA|TRBV12-5
TGTGCTAGTGGTTTGTCAACAGGGGGGAACACTGAAGCTTTCTTT
CASGLSTGGNTEAFF
>TRBD2|TRBJ2-7|many|TRBV20-1
TGCAGTGCTAGCGGACTAGCGGGATCACGAGAGCAGTACTTC
CSASGLAGSREQYF
>NA|TRBJ1-1|few|TRBV30
TGTGCCTGGAGTCTAAACACTGAAGCTTTCTTT
CAWSLNTEAFF
>TRBD1|TRBJ1-2|few|TRBV4-1
TGCGCCAGCAGCCAAGTTACAGGGGAGGTTGGCTACACCTTC
CASSQVTGEVGYTF
>NA|TRBJ2-5|once|TRBV5-1
TGCGCCAGCAGCTTGGCAGGGGGGCCGATCATCCAAGAGACCCAGTACTTC
CASSLAGGPIIQETQYF
>NA|TRBJ1-5|NA|TRBV5-5
TGTGCCAGCAGCTTGATTTCGGGCGGCAATCAGCCCCAGCATTTT
CASSLISGGNQPQHF
>NA|TRBJ2-1|NA|TRBV20-1
TGCAGTGCTAGAGATCAGGAGGGACACTGGGACAATGAGCAGTTCTTC
CSARDQEGHWDNEQFF
>NA|TRBJ1-1|NA|TRBV29-1
TGCAGCGTTTGCCTATCCCTCGGGGCGAACACTGAAGCTTTCTTT
CSVCLSLGANTEAFF
>TRBD2|TRBJ2-3|few|TRBV28
TGTGCCAGCAGTAATTTGGGGGGGGGTAGCACAGATACGCAGTATTTT
CASSNLGGGSTDTQYF